This TCR beta chain was captured in a study of T cell changes during pregnancy in multiple sclerosis. TCRdb's copy holds only in-frame clones and misses some; the assay was immunoSEQ multiplex PCR. In the table there are about 38,000 clones, around 90% of which are singletons. The CDR3 loop spans 16 amino acids. The germline gives CDR1 GTSNPN, CDR2 SVGIG (reference sequence). V was shortened by 0 bases and J by 0 bases, with 12 bases between the two germline ends. The chain joins TRBV30 to TRBJ1-3; maybe TRBD1 (6 bases). The specimen comprised CD4+ T cells from peripheral blood mononuclear cells, sampled after pregnancy. This sequence was found in a female donor in good health, enrolled as a control in a pregnancy study. The CDR3 here is CAWSVFGTHSGNTIYF. The CDR3, as DNA: TGTGCCTGGAGTGTATTTGGGACACACTCTGGAAACACCATATATTTT.